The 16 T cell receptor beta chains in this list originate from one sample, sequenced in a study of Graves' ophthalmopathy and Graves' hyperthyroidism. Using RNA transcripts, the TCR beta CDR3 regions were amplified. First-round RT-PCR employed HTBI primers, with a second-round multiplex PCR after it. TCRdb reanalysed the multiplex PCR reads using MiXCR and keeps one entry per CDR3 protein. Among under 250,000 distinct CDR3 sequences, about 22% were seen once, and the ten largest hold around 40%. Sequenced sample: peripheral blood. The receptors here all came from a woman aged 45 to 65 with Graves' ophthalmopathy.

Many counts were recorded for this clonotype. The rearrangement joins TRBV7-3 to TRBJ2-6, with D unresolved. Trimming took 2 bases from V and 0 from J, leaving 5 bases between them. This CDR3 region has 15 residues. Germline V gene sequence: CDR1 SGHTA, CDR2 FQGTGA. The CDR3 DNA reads TGTGCCAGCAGCTTATCAGTCTCTGGGGCCAACGTCCTGACTTTC. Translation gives CASSLSVSGANVLTF.

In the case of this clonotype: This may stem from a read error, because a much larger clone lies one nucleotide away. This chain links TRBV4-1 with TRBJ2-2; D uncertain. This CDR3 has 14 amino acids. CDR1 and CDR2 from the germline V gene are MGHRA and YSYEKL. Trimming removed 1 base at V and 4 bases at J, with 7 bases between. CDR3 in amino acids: CASSQGRVTGELFF. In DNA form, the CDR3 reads TGCGCCAGCAGCCAAGGACGCGTCACCGGGGAGCTGTTTTTT.

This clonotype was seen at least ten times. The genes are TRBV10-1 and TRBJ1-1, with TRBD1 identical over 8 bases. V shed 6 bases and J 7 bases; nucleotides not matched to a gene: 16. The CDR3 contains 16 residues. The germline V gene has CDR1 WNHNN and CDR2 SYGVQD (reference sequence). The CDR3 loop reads CASSGMTGVTADEAFF. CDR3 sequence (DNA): TGCGCCAGCAGCGGAATGACAGGGGTTACCGCGGATGAAGCTTTCTTT.

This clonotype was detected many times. The CDR3 reads CASSLIGSGYTF. In nucleotides, the CDR3 is TGTGCCAGCAGCTTAATAGGCTCTGGCTACACCTTC. The V call is TRBV7-2, the J call TRBJ1-2; D is ambiguous. Germline V gene data show CDR1 as SGHTA and CDR2 as FQGNSA. Trimming removed 2 bases from V and 7 bases from J, with 8 bases in between. The CDR3 loop spans 12 amino acids.

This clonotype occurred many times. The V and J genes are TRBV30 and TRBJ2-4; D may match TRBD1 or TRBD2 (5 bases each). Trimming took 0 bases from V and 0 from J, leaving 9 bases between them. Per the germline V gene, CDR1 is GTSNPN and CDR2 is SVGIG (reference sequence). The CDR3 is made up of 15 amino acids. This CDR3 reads CAWSVRELAKNIQYF. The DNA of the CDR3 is TGTGCCTGGAGTGTCAGGGAGTTAGCCAAAAACATTCAGTACTTC.

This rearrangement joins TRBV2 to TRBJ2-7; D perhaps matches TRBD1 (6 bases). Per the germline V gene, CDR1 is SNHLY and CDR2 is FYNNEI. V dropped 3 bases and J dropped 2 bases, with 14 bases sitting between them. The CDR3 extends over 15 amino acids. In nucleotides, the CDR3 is TGTGCCAGCAGTGAGAGGCAGGGGTTAGCCTACGAGCAGTACTTC. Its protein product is CASSERQGLAYEQYF.

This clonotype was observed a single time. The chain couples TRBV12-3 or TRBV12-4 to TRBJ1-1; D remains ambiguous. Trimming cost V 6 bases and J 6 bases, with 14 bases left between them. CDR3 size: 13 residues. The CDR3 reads CASSSRRDPEAFF. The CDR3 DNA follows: TGTGCCAGCAGCAGCCGAAGAGATCCTGAAGCTTTCTTT.

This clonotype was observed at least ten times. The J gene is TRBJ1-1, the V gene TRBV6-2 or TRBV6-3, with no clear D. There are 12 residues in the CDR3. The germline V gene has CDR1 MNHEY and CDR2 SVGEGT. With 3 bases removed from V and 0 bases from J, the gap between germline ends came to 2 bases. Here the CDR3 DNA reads TGTGCCAGCAGTTATGTGAACACTGAAGCTTTCTTT. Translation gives CASSYVNTEAFF.

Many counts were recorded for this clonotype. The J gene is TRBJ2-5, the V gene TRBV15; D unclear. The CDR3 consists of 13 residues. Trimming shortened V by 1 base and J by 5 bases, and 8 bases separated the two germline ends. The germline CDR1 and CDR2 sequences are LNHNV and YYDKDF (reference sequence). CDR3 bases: TGTGCCACCAGCAGAGCGAGGATCGAGACCCAGTACTTC. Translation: CATSRARIETQYF.

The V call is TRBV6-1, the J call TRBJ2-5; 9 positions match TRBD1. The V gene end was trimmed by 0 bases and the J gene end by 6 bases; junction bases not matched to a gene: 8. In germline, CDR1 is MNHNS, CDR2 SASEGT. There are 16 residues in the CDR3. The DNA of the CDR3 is TGTGCCAGCAGTGAAGCGACGACAGGGGGTAGGAAGACCCAGTACTTC. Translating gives CASSEATTGGRKTQYF.

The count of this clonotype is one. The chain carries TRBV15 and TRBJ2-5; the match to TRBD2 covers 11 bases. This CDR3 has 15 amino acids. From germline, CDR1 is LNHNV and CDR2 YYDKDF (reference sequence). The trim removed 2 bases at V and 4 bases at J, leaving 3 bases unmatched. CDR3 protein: CATSRTSGRRETQYF. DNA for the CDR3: TGTGCCACCAGCAGAACTAGCGGGAGAAGAGAGACCCAGTACTTC.

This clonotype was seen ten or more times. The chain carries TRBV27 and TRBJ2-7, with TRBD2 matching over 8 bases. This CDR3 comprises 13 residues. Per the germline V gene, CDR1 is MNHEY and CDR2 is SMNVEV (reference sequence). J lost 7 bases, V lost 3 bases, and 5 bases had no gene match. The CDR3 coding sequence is TGTGCCAGCAGTTTCGGACTAGCCAAAGAGCAGTACTTC. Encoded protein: CASSFGLAKEQYF.

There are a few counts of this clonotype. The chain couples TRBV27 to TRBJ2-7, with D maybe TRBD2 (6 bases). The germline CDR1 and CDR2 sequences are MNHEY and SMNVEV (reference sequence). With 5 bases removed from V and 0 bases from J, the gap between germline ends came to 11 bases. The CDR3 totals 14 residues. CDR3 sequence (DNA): TGTGCCAGCAGTGGAATTAGCGGCTCCTACGAGCAGTACTTC. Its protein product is CASSGISGSYEQYF.

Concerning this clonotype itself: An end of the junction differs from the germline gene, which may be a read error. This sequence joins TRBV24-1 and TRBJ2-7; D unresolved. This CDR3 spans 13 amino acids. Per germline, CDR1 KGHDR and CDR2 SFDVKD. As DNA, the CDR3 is TGTGCCAGCAGTTACTCAGGTTCCTACGAGCAGTACTTC. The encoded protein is CASSYSGSYEQYF.

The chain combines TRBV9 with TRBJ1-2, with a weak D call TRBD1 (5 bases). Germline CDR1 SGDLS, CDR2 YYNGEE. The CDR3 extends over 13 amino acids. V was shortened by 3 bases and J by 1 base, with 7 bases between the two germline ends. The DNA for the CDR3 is TGTGCCAGCAGCGCAGGACATAACTATGGCTACACCTTC. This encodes CASSAGHNYGYTF.

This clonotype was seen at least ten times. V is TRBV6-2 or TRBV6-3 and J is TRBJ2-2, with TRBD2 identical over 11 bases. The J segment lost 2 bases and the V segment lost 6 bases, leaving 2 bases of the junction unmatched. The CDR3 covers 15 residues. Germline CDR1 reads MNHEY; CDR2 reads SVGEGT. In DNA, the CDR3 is TGTGCCAGCAGACTAGCGGGAGACAACACCGGGGAGCTGTTTTTT. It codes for CASRLAGDNTGELFF.